The 28 T cell receptor beta chains reported below all come from one sample, sequenced in a study of blood T cell repertoires in COVID-19. Profiled with immunoSEQ multiplex PCR; TCRdb holds only in-frame clones, not every one. The sample contains 170,000 or so clones, about four fifths of which appear only once. Sequencing was done on a sample of peripheral blood. All receptors derive from a woman between 65 and 79 years old with COVID-19, enrolled during active disease.

The chain has TRBV3-1 (or the pseudogene TRBV3-2) and TRBJ1-6; no clear D. V was clipped by 5 bases and J by 3 bases, with 11 bases between them. Germline CDR1 reads LGHDT; CDR2 reads YNNKEL (reference sequence). This CDR3 comprises 15 residues. The CDR3 sequence: CASSASDVYNSPLHF. The CDR3 bases are TGTGCCAGCAGCGCAAGCGACGTCTATAATTCACCCCTCCACTTT.

The CDR3 region is CASRGQGGATGELFF. CDR3 bases: TGTGCCAGCAGGGGACAGGGGGGGGCCACCGGGGAGCTGTTTTTT. J is TRBJ2-2 and V is TRBV28; 11 bases match TRBD1. CDR1 and CDR2 (germline): MDHEN, SYDVKM. CDR3 length: 15 amino acids. After removal of 6 bases from V and 4 bases from J, the junction contained 4 bases not matched to a gene.

This chain uses TRBV28 with TRBJ2-7; TRBD2 aligns across 15 bases. V trimming: 5 bases; J trimming: 3 bases; junction bases outside the gene matches: 8. CDR3 length: 17 amino acids. In germline, CDR1 is MDHEN, CDR2 SYDVKM. The CDR3 region is CASSGAPGLAGGYEQYF. The DNA of the CDR3 is TGTGCCAGCAGTGGGGCGCCGGGACTAGCGGGAGGCTACGAGCAGTACTTC.

This clone has a single count. This sequence joins TRBV5-4 and TRBJ2-7, with D maybe TRBD2 (6 bases). CDR1 and CDR2 from the germline V gene are SGHNT and YYREEE (reference sequence). The CDR3 loop spans 15 amino acids. With 4 bases removed from V and 4 bases from J, the gap between germline ends came to 18 bases. The CDR3 sequence is CASSPGSRRDYEQYF. The CDR3 nucleotides read TGTGCCAGCAGCCCCGGGAGCCGGCGAGATTACGAGCAGTACTTC.

The J gene is TRBJ2-5, the V gene TRBV4-3; D is perhaps TRBD1 (6 bases). V lost 2 bases and J 5 bases, leaving 18 bases between the germline ends. Germline V CDR1 and CDR2: LGHNA, YSLEER. The CDR3 has 16 amino acids. CDR3 sequence: CASSQSYRAGWETQYF. CDR3 coding DNA: TGCGCCAGCAGCCAAAGCTACAGGGCGGGTTGGGAGACCCAGTACTTC.

This chain uses TRBV5-4 with TRBJ2-3; 12 positions agree with TRBD2. Germline values: CDR1 SGHNT, CDR2 YYREEE (reference sequence). The CDR3 spans 17 residues. J lost 6 bases, V lost 3 bases, and 11 bases had no gene match. The CDR3 region is CASSSQSSGRARDTQYF. CDR3 in DNA: TGTGCCAGCAGCTCCCAGTCTAGCGGGAGGGCCCGGGATACGCAGTATTTT.

The chain combines TRBV9 with TRBJ1-1; no clear D gene. V was pared by 4 bases and J by 5 bases, with 6 bases between. CDR3 length equals 11 residues. The germline V gene encodes CDR1 SGDLS and CDR2 YYNGEE. Written as DNA, the CDR3 is TGTGCCAGCAGCCCGCGTACTGAAGCTTTCTTT. It codes for CASSPRTEAFF.

The chain employs TRBV10-3 and TRBJ2-5; D might be TRBD2 (6 bases). The V end lost 10 bases, the J end lost 5 bases, and 17 bases lay between the germline ends. This CDR3 is built from 13 residues. Germline V gene lookup returns CDR1 ENHRY and CDR2 SYGVKD. The CDR3: CATAGPGRETQYF. As DNA, the CDR3 is TGTGCCACCGCGGGACCCGGCAGGGAGACCCAGTACTTC.

The V and J genes are TRBV2 and TRBJ1-6; maybe TRBD1 (5 bases). Germline V lookup: CDR1 SNHLY, CDR2 FYNNEI. The CDR3 covers 16 residues. V lost 0 bases and J 9 bases, leaving 15 bases between the germline ends. This CDR3 is CASSEASGGRGSPLHF. CDR3 bases: TGTGCCAGCAGTGAAGCCTCCGGGGGAAGGGGTTCACCCCTCCACTTT.

The V call is TRBV28, the J call TRBJ2-7; 7 bases are a match to TRBD2. Germline assignment: CDR1 MDHEN and CDR2 SYDVKM. The CDR3 has 12 amino acids. The CDR3 reads CAIGLVGYEQYF. In DNA form, the CDR3 reads TGTGCGATAGGACTAGTAGGGTACGAGCAGTACTTC. Filled out from reference TRBV28 and TRBJ2-7, the complete variable domain reads DVKVTQSSRYLVKRTGEKVFLECVQDMDHENMFWYRQDPGLGLRLIYFSYDVKMKEKGDIPEGYSVSREKKERFSLILESASTNQTSMYLCAIGLVGYEQYFGPGTRLTVT.

V usage is TRBV2 and J usage is TRBJ1-6; TRBD1 matches 9 bases. The CDR3 contains 16 residues. Trimming at V came to 4 bases and at J to 8 bases, leaving 9 bases not matched to a gene. The germline V gene has CDR1 SNHLY and CDR2 FYNNEI. This CDR3 is CASSAQGTGLDSPLHF. The CDR3 DNA reads TGTGCCAGCAGTGCTCAGGGGACAGGGTTGGATTCACCCCTCCACTTT.

As DNA, the CDR3 is TGTGCCAGCAGAAAGGCCGTTCGGGGTGAGCAGTACTTC. Protein product: CASRKAVRGEQYF. The chain employs TRBV27 and TRBJ2-7; TRBD2 is a possible D gene (5 bases). V was pared by 6 bases and J by 7 bases, with 16 bases between. The CDR3 extends over 13 amino acids. Germline CDR1 reads MNHEY; CDR2 reads SMNVEV (reference sequence).

With respect to this clone: Other DNA sequences from this sample encode an identical CDR3 as well. The chain is built from TRBV5-1 and TRBJ2-1; the match to TRBD2 covers 11 bases. V dropped 4 bases and J dropped 3; count of bases not matched to a gene: 3. Per the germline V gene, CDR1 is SGHRS and CDR2 is YFSETQ. The CDR3 is 15 amino acids. In nucleotides, the CDR3 is TGCGCCAGCAGCCTCGGACTAGCGGGCTACAATGAGCAGTTCTTC. Protein product: CASSLGLAGYNEQFF.

The chain is built from TRBV3-1 (or the pseudogene TRBV3-2) and TRBJ2-2, with D possibly being TRBD1 (5 bases). V lost 0 bases and J lost 0, with 11 bases in between. Germline CDR1 reads LGHDT; CDR2 reads YNNKEL (reference sequence). The CDR3 is made up of 17 amino acids. DNA of the CDR3: TGTGCCAGCAGCCAAGAGGGGCAGACTTCGAACACCGGGGAGCTGTTTTTT. This translates into CASSQEGQTSNTGELFF.

This rearrangement joins TRBV19 to TRBJ1-5; D is ambiguous. This CDR3 contains 16 residues. Trimming cost V 2 bases and J 6 bases, with 17 bases left between them. Germline V CDR1 and CDR2: LNHDA, SQIVND (reference sequence). CDR3: CASSIPRQSISQPQHF. CDR3 DNA sequence: TGTGCCAGTAGTATACCCCGCCAATCTATATCTCAGCCCCAGCATTTT.

This sequence joins TRBV7-6 and TRBJ2-2; 9 bases map to TRBD2. There are 17 residues in the CDR3. V dropped 2 bases and J dropped 6; count of bases not matched to a gene: 10. Per the germline V gene, CDR1 is SGHVS and CDR2 is FNYEAQ. CDR3: CASSLQTAGGPSGELFF. The DNA for the CDR3 is TGTGCCAGCAGCTTACAAACCGCGGGAGGGCCTTCCGGGGAGCTGTTTTTT. Complete variable domain (other parts from reference TRBV7-6 and TRBJ2-2): GAGVSQSPRYKVTKRGQDVALRCDPISGHVSLYWYRQALGQGPEFLTYFNYEAQQDKSGLPNDRFSAERPEGSISTLTIQRTEQRDSAMYRCASSLQTAGGPSGELFFGEGSRLTVL.

CDR3: CASSSSGTGESGYTF. The CDR3 DNA reads as TGTGCCAGCAGCTCATCCGGGACAGGGGAAAGCGGCTACACCTTC. The chain links TRBV28 to TRBJ1-2, with 10 bases fitting TRBD1. Germline V gene lookup returns CDR1 MDHEN and CDR2 SYDVKM. CDR3 length: 15 amino acids. Losses at the gene ends were 6 bases for V and 8 bases for J; bases not matched to a gene: 12.

V and J are TRBV28 and TRBJ1-5; D possibly corresponds to TRBD1 (5 bases). The CDR3 is made up of 14 amino acids. Germline lookup yields CDR1 MDHEN and CDR2 SYDVKM. Trimming pared 3 bases from V and 6 bases from J, leaving 12 bases between. CDR3 amino acids: CASSLGRGSQPQHF. Here the CDR3 DNA reads TGTGCCAGCAGTTTGGGGCGGGGGAGTCAGCCCCAGCATTTT.

This chain connects TRBV14 to TRBJ2-7; 9 nucleotides align to TRBD2. Germline V gene sequence: CDR1 SGHDN, CDR2 FVKESK. The V segment lost 4 bases and the J segment 5 bases; nucleotides outside the gene matches: 6. The CDR3 spans 14 residues. Written as DNA, the CDR3 is TGTGCCAGCAGCCTGCGCGGGAGGGCTAACGAGCAGTACTTC. It encodes CASSLRGRANEQYF.

The V call is TRBV10-3, the J call TRBJ1-1, with 10 bases identical to TRBD1. Germline CDR1 is ENHRY and CDR2 is SYGVKD. Unmatched junction bases numbered 8, after V lost 5 bases and J lost 5 bases. CDR3 size: 15 residues. The CDR3 DNA reads as TGTGCCATCAGTAGACAGGGGGCTGTTAAAACTGAAGCTTTCTTT. Its translation: CAISRQGAVKTEAFF.

In its sample, this clone was seen a few times. The chain links TRBV19 to TRBJ2-2; perhaps TRBD2 as D (5 bases). V lost 7 bases, J lost 7 bases, and 19 bases lay in between. The CDR3 loop spans 15 amino acids. Germline CDR1 reads LNHDA; CDR2 reads SQIVND (reference sequence). CDR3 loop: CASTSGLRAFGELFF. The CDR3 DNA reads TGTGCCAGTACTTCTGGGTTGCGGGCCTTCGGGGAGCTGTTTTTT.

CDR3 sequence: CASSILEAGRNEKLFF. CDR3 sequence (DNA): TGTGCCAGTAGTATTTTGGAAGCGGGACGGAATGAAAAACTGTTTTTT. The J gene is TRBJ1-4, the V gene TRBV19, with a weak D call TRBD1 (5 bases). Trimming cost V 3 bases and J 5 bases, with 16 bases left between them. Germline CDR1 reads LNHDA; CDR2 reads SQIVND (reference sequence). This CDR3 region has 16 residues.

This clone has just a few counts. The rearrangement links TRBV13 to TRBJ2-7; 7 nucleotides agree with TRBD1. Per the germline V gene, CDR1 is PRHDT and CDR2 is FYEKMQ (reference sequence). The CDR3 loop spans 14 amino acids. V gave up 4 bases and J gave up 2 bases; unmatched junction bases: 5. In nucleotides, the CDR3 is TGTGCCAGCAGCTCACAGGGGACCACCTACGAGCAGTACTTC. Its protein is CASSSQGTTYEQYF.

The J gene is TRBJ2-5, the V gene TRBV11-2, with a weak D call TRBD2 (6 bases). This CDR3 contains 14 residues. Germline assignment: CDR1 SGHAT and CDR2 FQNNGV. V dropped 3 bases and J dropped 4 bases, with 12 bases sitting between them. This CDR3 reads CASSFGAGGETQYF. The CDR3 DNA reads as TGTGCCAGCAGCTTCGGAGCGGGTGGAGAGACCCAGTACTTC. The variable domain in full, completed from reference TRBV11-2 and TRBJ2-5, reads EAGVAQSPRYKIIEKRQSVAFWCNPISGHATLYWYQQILGQGPKLLIQFQNNGVVDDSQLPKDRFSAERLKGVDSTLKIQPAKLEDSAVYLCASSFGAGGETQYFGPGTRLLVL.

This chain connects TRBV6-6 to TRBJ2-1; 8 bases agree with TRBD2. Per germline, CDR1 MNHNY and CDR2 SVGAGI (reference sequence). V trimming: 7 bases; J trimming: 1 base; junction bases outside the gene matches: 6. The CDR3 loop spans 15 amino acids. CDR3 residues: CASIGSGGSYNEQFF. CDR3 nucleotides: TGTGCCAGCATTGGAAGCGGGGGTTCCTACAATGAGCAGTTCTTC.

This rearrangement joins TRBV28 to TRBJ1-5; 9 nucleotides match TRBD1. CDR3 length: 15 amino acids. V gave up 7 bases and J gave up 4 bases; unmatched junction bases: 8. CDR1 MDHEN and CDR2 SYDVKM come from the germline V gene. CDR3 nucleotides: TGTGCCAGCACCATACGACAGGGGGGTAATCAGCCCCAGCATTTT. Translated, it gives CASTIRQGGNQPQHF.

The gene calls are TRBV29-1 and TRBJ1-1, with a possible D match to TRBD1 (6 bases). The CDR3 covers 14 residues. From germline, CDR1 is SQVTM and CDR2 ANQGSEA. Trimming left V 7 bases short and J 1 base short, with 16 bases between. The chain's CDR3 is CSAEDRAPNTEAFF. CDR3 nucleotide sequence: TGCAGCGCCGAGGACAGAGCTCCGAACACTGAAGCTTTCTTT. The full variable domain, with the rest looked up from reference TRBV29-1 and TRBJ1-1, is SAVISQKPSRDICQRGTSLTIQCQVDSQVTMMFWYRQQPGQSLTLIATANQGSEATYESGFVIDKFPISRPNLTFSTLTVSNMSPEDSSIYLCSAEDRAPNTEAFFGQGTRLTVV.

This chain links TRBV7-2 with TRBJ2-1; the D is unclear. This CDR3 comprises 16 residues. Deletions cut 2 bases from V and 0 bases from J, with 11 bases between. Germline-derived CDR1 and CDR2 are SGHTA and FQGNSA. This CDR3 reads CASSLTGASSYNEQFF. The DNA of the CDR3 is TGTGCCAGCAGCTTAACGGGTGCGAGCTCCTACAATGAGCAGTTCTTC.